The rows below give T cell receptor beta chains drawn from one sample of a study of T cell repertoires in cytomegalovirus infection. Via MiXCR, TCRdb re-called the reads, giving one row per CDR3 protein. The sample consists of about 300,000 distinct CDR3 sequences, roughly 24% of them appearing once. Sequencing was performed on PBMCs. These receptors all come from a human donor in good health (CMV status not recorded). Some clones in this sample may be carry-over from other donors' samples. The CDR3 runs from the conserved cysteine through the conserved F or W. The order of the fields is J gene, V gene, clone size, D gene, CDR3 DNA, CDR3 protein. A D gene is named only where the DNA matches it firmly. The size of a clone is reported for some rows only, either as once, few or many, or as a class for expanded clones.

TRBJ1-2	TRBV5-4	-	-	TGTGCCAGCAGCTTGAAGGGATCCTATGGCTACACCTTC	CASSLKGSYGYTF
TRBJ2-7	TRBV15	few	-	TGTGCCACCAGCAGAGATCGAAATGCCGGGGCCGAGCAGTACTTC	CATSRDRNAGAEQYF
TRBJ2-1	TRBV6-1	-	-	TGTGCCAGCAGTGAAGCTTCGGCGAACTACAATGAGCAGTTCTTC	CASSEASANYNEQFF
TRBJ1-2	TRBV12-3/TRBV12-4	-	-	TGTGCCAGCAGACCCTCTTTTTCCCCTAACTATGGCTACACCTTC	CASRPSFSPNYGYTF
TRBJ1-1	TRBV6-2/TRBV6-3	-	-	TGTGCCAGCAGATTACCAGGGAGGCTCACTGAAGCTTTCTTT	CASRLPGRLTEAFF
TRBJ1-4	TRBV7-2	-	-	TGTGCCAGCAGCTTGGGCCCGTACGGAACTAATGAAAAACTGGTTTTT	CASSLGPYGTNEKLVF
TRBJ2-2	TRBV24-1	few	-	TGTGCCACCACTGACCCGAACACCGGGGAGCTGTTTTTT	CATTDPNTGELFF
TRBJ2-3	TRBV20-1	-	TRBD1	TGCAGTGCTAGAGGCCGCCCCGGGACAGCCGGCACAGATACGCAGTATTTT	CSARGRPGTAGTDTQYF
TRBJ1-2	TRBV28	-	-	TGTGCCAGCAGACCCCACAGGACTAACTATGGCTACACCTTC	CASRPHRTNYGYTF
TRBJ1-2	TRBV19	many	TRBD1	TGTGCCTGCCGGGACAGCTCCTATGGCTACACCTTC	CACRDSSYGYTF
TRBJ2-7	TRBV7-9	few	TRBD2	TGTGCCAGCAGCAAATATCTGGGGGAGGGCTCCTACGAGCAGTACTTC	CASSKYLGEGSYEQYF
TRBJ2-7	TRBV7-2	many	-	TGTGCCAGCAGCTTAGTTGGCCTGTCCTACGAGCAGTACTTC	CASSLVGLSYEQYF
TRBJ2-3	TRBV29-1	-	TRBD2	TGCAGCGTTAGGACTAGCGACACAGATACGCAGTATTTT	CSVRTSDTDTQYF
TRBJ2-7	TRBV5-3	-	-	TGTGCCAGCAGCTTGGCTACTTCATACGAGCAGTACTTC	CASSLATSYEQYF
TRBJ1-2	TRBV4-1	few	-	TGCGCCAGCAGCCAAGATAGAGTGGCTAACTATGGCTACACCTTC	CASSQDRVANYGYTF
TRBJ1-5	TRBV28	few	-	TGTGCCAGCTCTGCGGGGCCTAATCAGCCCCAGCATTTT	CASSAGPNQPQHF
TRBJ2-3	TRBV19	-	TRBD2	TGTGCCAGTAAGCCACAGGCGGGAGGAGATACGCAGTATTTT	CASKPQAGGDTQYF
TRBJ2-7	TRBV29-1	-	-	TGCAGCGTACATTCAGGGCAGCAAGGGTACGAGCAGTACTTC	CSVHSGQQGYEQYF
TRBJ2-1	TRBV11-2	medium-sized	-	TGTGCCAGCAGGCCAACCGGGACACCAATATACAATGAGCAGTTCTTC	CASRPTGTPIYNEQFF
TRBJ2-7	TRBV7-4	few	TRBD2	TGTGCCAGCAGCGGGACTAGCGGGGCCTACGAGCAGTACTTC	CASSGTSGAYEQYF
TRBJ1-5	TRBV28	few	TRBD1	TGTGCCAGCAGCGTCCGGGACAGGAGACTTTATAGCAATCAGCCCCAGCATTTT	CASSVRDRRLYSNQPQHF
TRBJ2-3	TRBV20-1	many	-	TGCAGTGCTAGAGGAGGCCAAGCCGGGGATACGCAGTATTTT	CSARGGQAGDTQYF
TRBJ2-1	TRBV12-3/TRBV12-4	few	TRBD2	TGTGCCAGCAGTTTATTAGCGGGAGACGCGGTTGAGCAGTTCTTC	CASSLLAGDAVEQFF
TRBJ2-7	TRBV14	few	-	TGTGCCAGCAGCAACCTTGACAGGAGCTCCTACGAGCAGTACTTC	CASSNLDRSSYEQYF
TRBJ1-5	TRBV10-3	-	TRBD1	TGTGCCTCGAAACAGGGGGAAGGGCAGCCCCAGCATTTT	CASKQGEGQPQHF
TRBJ2-7	TRBV7-2	few	-	TGTGCCAGCAGCCGACCGGGGGCCTACGAGCAGTACTTC	CASSRPGAYEQYF
TRBJ2-2	TRBV7-2	many	TRBD2	TGTGCCAGCAGCTTAGCGGGACTAGCGGGAGGGGAGCTGTTTTTT	CASSLAGLAGGELFF
TRBJ2-6	TRBV3-1	few	-	TGTGCCAGCAGCCAAGGGGGCGCTGGGGCCAACGTCCTGACTTTC	CASSQGGAGANVLTF
TRBJ2-3	TRBV2	-	-	TGTGCCAGCAGTCGACTAAGTACCGTCGGCACAGATACGCAGTATTTT	CASSRLSTVGTDTQYF
TRBJ2-1	TRBV7-4	-	TRBD1	TGTGCCAGCAGCTTCTCCGGGACAGGGGACAATGAGCAGTTCTTC	CASSFSGTGDNEQFF
TRBJ2-7	TRBV28	many	TRBD1	TGTGCCAGCAGTTTTAGGGACAGGGGAGTTCGGGGGTACGAGCAGTACTTC	CASSFRDRGVRGYEQYF
TRBJ1-4	TRBV7-2	-	TRBD1	TGTGCCAGCAGCACAACCGGGACAGGGGAAGCTAATGAAAAACTGTTTTTT	CASSTTGTGEANEKLFF
TRBJ1-6	TRBV7-2	many	-	TGTGCCAGCAGCTTGGGGGTCCCTTCGGCGGGTTCACCCCTCCACTTT	CASSLGVPSAGSPLHF
TRBJ2-7	TRBV7-2	many	TRBD2	TGTGCCAGCAGCTTAAGCGGGGGGCGCGAGCAGTACTTC	CASSLSGGREQYF
TRBJ2-7	TRBV18	few	TRBD1	TGTGCCAGCTCACCCCAGGGACAGGGTCGCCACGAGCAGTACTTC	CASSPQGQGRHEQYF
TRBJ2-2	TRBV7-2	-	-	TGTGCCAGCAGCCCCGACGGCGGGAACACCGGGGAGCTGTTTTTT	CASSPDGGNTGELFF
TRBJ2-1	TRBV4-1	-	-	TGCGCCAGCAGCCGAGGACCGATTAAGAATGAGCAGTTCTTC	CASSRGPIKNEQFF
TRBJ2-5	TRBV7-2	many	-	TGTGCCAGCAGCACCCGGACTAACCCGGGGGAGACCCAGTACTTC	CASSTRTNPGETQYF
TRBJ2-1	TRBV20-1	-	-	TGCAGTGCAAGCTCCCTATCCAATGAGCAGTTCTTC	CSASSLSNEQFF
TRBJ2-7	TRBV29-1	-	TRBD1	TGCAGCGTTGAAGATGGCAGGGGGCAATTCTACGAGCAGTACTTC	CSVEDGRGQFYEQYF
TRBJ2-2	TRBV7-7	few	TRBD1	TGTGCCAGCAGCTTACGACAGGGGGGTGCCGGGGAGCTGTTTTTT	CASSLRQGGAGELFF
TRBJ2-5	TRBV7-2	many	TRBD1	TGTGCCAGCACCCTAACCCCCGGCAGGGGGGAGACCCAGTACTTC	CASTLTPGRGETQYF
TRBJ1-1	TRBV14	-	-	TGTGCCAGCACTCCGGATGTAGGGATGAACACTGAAGCTTTCTTT	CASTPDVGMNTEAFF
TRBJ1-2	TRBV7-9	many	TRBD1	TGTGCCAGCAGCTTAGCTTATAAGGACAGGACGGATGGCTACACCTTC	CASSLAYKDRTDGYTF
TRBJ2-6	TRBV20-1	few	TRBD1	TGCAGTGCCAGAACCGGGACAGGGGGCTCCGGGGCCAACGTCCTGACTTTC	CSARTGTGGSGANVLTF